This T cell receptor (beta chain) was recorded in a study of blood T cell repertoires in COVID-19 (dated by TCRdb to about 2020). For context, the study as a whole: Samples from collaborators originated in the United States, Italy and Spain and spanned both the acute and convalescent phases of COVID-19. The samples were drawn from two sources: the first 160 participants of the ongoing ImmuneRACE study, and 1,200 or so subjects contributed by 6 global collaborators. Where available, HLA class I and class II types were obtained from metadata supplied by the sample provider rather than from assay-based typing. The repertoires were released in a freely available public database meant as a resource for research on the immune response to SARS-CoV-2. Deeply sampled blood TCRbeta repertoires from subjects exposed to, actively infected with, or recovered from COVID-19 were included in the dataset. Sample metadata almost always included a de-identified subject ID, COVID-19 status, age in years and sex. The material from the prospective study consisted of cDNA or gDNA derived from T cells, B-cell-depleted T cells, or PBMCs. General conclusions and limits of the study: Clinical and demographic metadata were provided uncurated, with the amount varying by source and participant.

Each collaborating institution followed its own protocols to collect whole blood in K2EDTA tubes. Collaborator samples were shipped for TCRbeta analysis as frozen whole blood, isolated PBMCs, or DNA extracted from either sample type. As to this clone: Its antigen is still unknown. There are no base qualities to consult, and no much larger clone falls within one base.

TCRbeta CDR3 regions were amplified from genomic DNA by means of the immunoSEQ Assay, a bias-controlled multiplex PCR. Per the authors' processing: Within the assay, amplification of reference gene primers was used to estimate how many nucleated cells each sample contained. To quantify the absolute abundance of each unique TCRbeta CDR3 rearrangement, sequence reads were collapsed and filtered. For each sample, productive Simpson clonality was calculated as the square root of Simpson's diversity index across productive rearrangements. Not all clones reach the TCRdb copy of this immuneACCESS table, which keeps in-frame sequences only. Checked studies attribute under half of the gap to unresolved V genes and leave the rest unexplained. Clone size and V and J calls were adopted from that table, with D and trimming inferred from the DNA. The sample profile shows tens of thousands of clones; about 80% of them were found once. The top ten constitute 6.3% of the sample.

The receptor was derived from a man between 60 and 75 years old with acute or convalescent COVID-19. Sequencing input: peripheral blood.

Here the CDR3 is given as CASSLGDSRLNYGYTF. The nucleotides are TGTGCCAGCAGCTTAGGAGACTCTAGGCTTAACTATGGCTACACCTTC. The chain is encoded by TRBV7-2 joined to TRBJ1-2; there is no confident call for the D gene. Measured from the cysteine to the phenylalanine, the CDR3 is 16 residues long. This entry keeps only the CDR3 DNA: 48 bases, framed from base 1. The trim is 1 base for V and 1 base for J, with a gap of 13 bases between the germline ends. Based on the germline V gene, the CDR1 and CDR2 sequences are SGHTA and FQGNSA.